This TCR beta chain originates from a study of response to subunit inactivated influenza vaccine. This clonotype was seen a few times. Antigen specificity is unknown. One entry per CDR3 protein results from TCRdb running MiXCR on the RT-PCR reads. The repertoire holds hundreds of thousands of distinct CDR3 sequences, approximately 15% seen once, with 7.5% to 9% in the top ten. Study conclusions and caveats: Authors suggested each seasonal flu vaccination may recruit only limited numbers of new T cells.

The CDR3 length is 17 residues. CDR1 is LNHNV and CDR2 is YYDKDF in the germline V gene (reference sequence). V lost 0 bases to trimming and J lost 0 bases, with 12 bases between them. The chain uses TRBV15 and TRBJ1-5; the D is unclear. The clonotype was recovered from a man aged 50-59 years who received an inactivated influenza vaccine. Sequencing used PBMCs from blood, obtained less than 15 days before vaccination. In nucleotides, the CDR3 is TGTGCCACCAGCAGAGATTACGCGGGAACTAGCAATCAGCCCCAGCATTTT. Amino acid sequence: CATSRDYAGTSNQPQHF.